This section outlines one TCR beta chain sequence together with its context. The antigen is not known. Researchers made TCR beta libraries by using iRepertoire HTBI primers and running Arm-PCR on CDR3 regions. MiXCR, applied by TCRdb to the multiplex PCR reads, yields one record per CDR3 protein. The data hold about 540,000 distinct CDR3 sequences, with approximately 12% observed a single time. There are 12 residues in the CDR3. V was clipped by 7 bases and J by 7 bases, with 14 bases between them. CDR1 is MNHEY, CDR2 SMNVEV, per germline (reference sequence). Time point: newly diagnosed GD, antithyroid drugs for less than 3 months. From PBMCs, RNA was extracted and then used to make the TCR library. The data were taken from a study of regulatory T cells in long-lasting Graves disease. Whole-study results and caveats: Relative to newly diagnosed Graves' patients, persistent ones had lower TCR diversity.

These sequences were also reported in another study, on T cells in Graves' hyperthyroidism and ophthalmopathy. Turning to that study: Blood also contained most expanded thyroid clonotypes above 0.001.

The clonotype originates from a man between 25 and 39 years old with Graves disease. The starting material was peripheral blood mononuclear cells (PBMCs), obtained at new diagnosis, from a patient treated with antithyroid drugs. The V and J genes are TRBV27 and TRBJ2-7; maybe TRBD2 (6 bases). CDR3 coding DNA: TGTGCCAGCAACTCCAGGGCGGGGGAGCAGTACTTC. Residues: CASNSRAGEQYF.